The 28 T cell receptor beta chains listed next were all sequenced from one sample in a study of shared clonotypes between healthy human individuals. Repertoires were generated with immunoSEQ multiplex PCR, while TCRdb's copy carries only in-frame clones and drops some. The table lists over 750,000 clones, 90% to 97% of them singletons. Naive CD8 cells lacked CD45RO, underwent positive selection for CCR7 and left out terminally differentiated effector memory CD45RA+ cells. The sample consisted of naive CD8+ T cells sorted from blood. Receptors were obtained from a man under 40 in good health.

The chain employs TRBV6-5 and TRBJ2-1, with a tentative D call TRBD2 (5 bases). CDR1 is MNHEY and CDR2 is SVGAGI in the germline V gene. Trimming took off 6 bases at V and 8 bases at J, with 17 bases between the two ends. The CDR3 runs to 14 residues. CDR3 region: CASRNPGKRDEQFF. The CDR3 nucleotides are TGTGCCAGCAGGAATCCGGGGAAGAGAGATGAGCAGTTCTTC.

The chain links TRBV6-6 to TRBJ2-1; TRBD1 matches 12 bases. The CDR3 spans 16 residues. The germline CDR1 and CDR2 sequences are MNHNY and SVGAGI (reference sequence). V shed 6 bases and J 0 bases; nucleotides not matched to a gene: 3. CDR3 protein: CASSPGQGASYNEQFF. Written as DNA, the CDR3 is TGTGCCAGCAGCCCGGGACAGGGGGCCTCCTACAATGAGCAGTTCTTC.

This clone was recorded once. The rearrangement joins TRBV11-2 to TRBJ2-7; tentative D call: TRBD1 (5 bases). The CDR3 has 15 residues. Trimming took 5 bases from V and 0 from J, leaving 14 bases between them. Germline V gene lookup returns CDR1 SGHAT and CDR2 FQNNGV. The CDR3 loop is CASSEQARSSYEQYF. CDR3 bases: TGTGCCAGCAGCGAACAGGCAAGGAGCTCCTACGAGCAGTACTTC.

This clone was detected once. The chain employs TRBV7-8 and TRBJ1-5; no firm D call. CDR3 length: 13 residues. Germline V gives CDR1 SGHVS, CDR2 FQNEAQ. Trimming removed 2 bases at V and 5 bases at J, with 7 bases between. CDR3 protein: CASSLRNYQPQHF. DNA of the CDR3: TGTGCCAGCAGCTTAAGGAATTATCAGCCCCAGCATTTT.

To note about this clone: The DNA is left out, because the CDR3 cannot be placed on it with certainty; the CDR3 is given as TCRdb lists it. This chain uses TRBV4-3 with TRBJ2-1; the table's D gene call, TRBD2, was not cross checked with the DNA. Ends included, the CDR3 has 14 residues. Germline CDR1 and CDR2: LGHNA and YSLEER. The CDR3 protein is CASSQVGSGSVEFF.

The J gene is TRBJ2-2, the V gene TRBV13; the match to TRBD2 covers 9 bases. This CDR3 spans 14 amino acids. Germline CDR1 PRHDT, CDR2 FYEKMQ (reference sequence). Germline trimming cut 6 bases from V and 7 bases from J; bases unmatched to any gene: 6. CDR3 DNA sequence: TGTGCCAGCAGTGCGGGGGGGAACCACGGGGAGCTGTTTTTT. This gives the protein CASSAGGNHGELFF.

The CDR3 is CATPRENTGELFF. CDR3 DNA: TGTGCCACCCCTCGGGAGAACACCGGGGAGCTGTTTTTT. J is TRBJ2-2 and V is TRBV7-9; D possibly corresponds to TRBD2 (5 bases). CDR3 length equals 13 residues. Looked up from germline, CDR1 is SEHNR and CDR2 is FQNEAQ (reference sequence). V lost 10 bases and J lost 1, with 10 bases in between.

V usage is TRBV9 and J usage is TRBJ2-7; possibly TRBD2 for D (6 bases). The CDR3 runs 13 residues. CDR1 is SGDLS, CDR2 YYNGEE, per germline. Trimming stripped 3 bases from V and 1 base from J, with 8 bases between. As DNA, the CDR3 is TGTGCCAGCAGCGGAGCGGGTTCCTACGAGCAGTACTTC. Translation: CASSGAGSYEQYF.

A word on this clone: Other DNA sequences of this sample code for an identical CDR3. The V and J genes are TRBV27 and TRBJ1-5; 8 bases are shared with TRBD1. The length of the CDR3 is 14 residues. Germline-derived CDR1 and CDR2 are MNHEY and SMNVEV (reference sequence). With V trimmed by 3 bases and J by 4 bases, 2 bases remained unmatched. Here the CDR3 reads CASSFNRGNQPQHF. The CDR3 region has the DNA TGTGCCAGCAGTTTCAACAGGGGGAATCAGCCCCAGCATTTT.

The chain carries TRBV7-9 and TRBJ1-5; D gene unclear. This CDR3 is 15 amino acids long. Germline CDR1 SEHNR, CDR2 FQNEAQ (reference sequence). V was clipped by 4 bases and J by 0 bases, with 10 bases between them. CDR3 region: CASSSIKSSNQPQHF. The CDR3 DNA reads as TGTGCCAGCAGCTCAATAAAATCTAGCAATCAGCCCCAGCATTTT. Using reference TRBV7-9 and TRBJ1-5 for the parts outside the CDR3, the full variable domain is DTGVSQNPRHKITKRGQNVTFRCDPISEHNRLYWYRQTLGQGPEFLTYFQNEAQLEKSRLLSDRFSAERPKGSFSTLEIQRTEQGDSAMYLCASSSIKSSNQPQHFGDGTRLSIL.

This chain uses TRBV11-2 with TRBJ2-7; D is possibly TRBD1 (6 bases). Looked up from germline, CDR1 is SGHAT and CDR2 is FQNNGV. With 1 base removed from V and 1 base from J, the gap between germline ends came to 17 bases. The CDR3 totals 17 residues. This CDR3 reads CASSLGTGSGRSYEQYF. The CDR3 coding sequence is TGTGCCAGCAGCTTAGGTACAGGGTCGGGTAGATCCTACGAGCAGTACTTC.

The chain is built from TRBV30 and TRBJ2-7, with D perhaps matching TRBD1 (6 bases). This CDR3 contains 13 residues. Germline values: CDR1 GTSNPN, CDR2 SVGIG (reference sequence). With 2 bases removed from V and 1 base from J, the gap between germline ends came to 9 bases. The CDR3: CAWSRGHSYEQYF. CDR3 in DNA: TGTGCCTGGAGTAGGGGACATTCCTACGAGCAGTACTTC.

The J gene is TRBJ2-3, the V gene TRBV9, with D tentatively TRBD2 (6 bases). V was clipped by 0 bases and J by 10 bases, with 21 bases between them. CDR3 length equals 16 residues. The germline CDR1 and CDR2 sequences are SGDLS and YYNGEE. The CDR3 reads CASSVGRGGRRTPQYF. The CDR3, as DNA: TGTGCCAGCAGCGTAGGAAGGGGAGGCCGGAGGACTCCGCAGTATTTT. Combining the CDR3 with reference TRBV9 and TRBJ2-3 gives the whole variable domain DSGVTQTPKHLITATGQRVTLRCSPRSGDLSVYWYQQSLDQGLQFLIQYYNGEERAKGNILERFSAQQFPDLHSELNLSSLELGDSALYFCASSVGRGGRRTPQYFGPGTRLTVL.

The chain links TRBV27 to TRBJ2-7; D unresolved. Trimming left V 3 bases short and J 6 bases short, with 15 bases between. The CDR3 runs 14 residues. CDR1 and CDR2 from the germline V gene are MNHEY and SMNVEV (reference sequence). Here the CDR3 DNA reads TGTGCCAGCAGTTTTGTACAGTCTCCCCTCGAGCAGTACTTC. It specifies CASSFVQSPLEQYF.

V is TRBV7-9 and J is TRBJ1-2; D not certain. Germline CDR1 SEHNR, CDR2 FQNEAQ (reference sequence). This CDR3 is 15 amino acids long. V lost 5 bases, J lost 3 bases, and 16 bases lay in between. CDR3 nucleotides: TGTGCCAGCAGCGCGTTTTCCGATCGGGACTATGGCTACACCTTC. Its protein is CASSAFSDRDYGYTF. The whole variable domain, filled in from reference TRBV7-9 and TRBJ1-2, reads DTGVSQNPRHKITKRGQNVTFRCDPISEHNRLYWYRQTLGQGPEFLTYFQNEAQLEKSRLLSDRFSAERPKGSFSTLEIQRTEQGDSAMYLCASSAFSDRDYGYTFGSGTRLTVV.

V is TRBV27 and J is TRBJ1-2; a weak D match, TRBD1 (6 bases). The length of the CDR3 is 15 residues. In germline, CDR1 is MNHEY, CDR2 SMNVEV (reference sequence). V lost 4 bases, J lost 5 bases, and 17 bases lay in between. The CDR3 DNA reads TGTGCCAGCAGTTCATCGGCGGGGGGCGTATATGGCTACACCTTC. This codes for CASSSSAGGVYGYTF.

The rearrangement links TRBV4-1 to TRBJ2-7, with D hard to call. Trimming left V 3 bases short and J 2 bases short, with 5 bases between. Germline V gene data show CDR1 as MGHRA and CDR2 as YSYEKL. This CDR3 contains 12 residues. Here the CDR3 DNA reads TGCGCCAGCAGCCATGAAACCTACGAGCAGTACTTC. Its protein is CASSHETYEQYF.

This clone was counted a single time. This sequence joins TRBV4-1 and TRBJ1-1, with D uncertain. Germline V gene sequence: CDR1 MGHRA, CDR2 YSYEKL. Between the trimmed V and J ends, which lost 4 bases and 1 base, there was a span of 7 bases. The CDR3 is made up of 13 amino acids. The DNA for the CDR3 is TGCGCCAGCAGCCCCCGGCAGAACACTGAAGCTTTCTTT. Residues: CASSPRQNTEAFF.

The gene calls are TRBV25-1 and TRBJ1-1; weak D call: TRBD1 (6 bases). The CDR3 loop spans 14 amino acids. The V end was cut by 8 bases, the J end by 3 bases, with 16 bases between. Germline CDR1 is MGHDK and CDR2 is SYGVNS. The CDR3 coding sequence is TGTGCCAGCGCAGAAGGGGGGGAGGACACTGAAGCTTTCTTT. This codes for CASAEGGEDTEAFF.

This chain's CDR3 is CASSIASYYNEQFF. The CDR3 DNA follows: TGTGCCAGTAGTATAGCCAGCTATTACAATGAGCAGTTCTTC. This rearrangement joins TRBV19 to TRBJ2-1; D ambiguous. CDR1 and CDR2 (germline): LNHDA, SQIVND (reference sequence). This CDR3 spans 14 amino acids. V lost 1 base, J lost 4 bases, and 8 bases lay in between.

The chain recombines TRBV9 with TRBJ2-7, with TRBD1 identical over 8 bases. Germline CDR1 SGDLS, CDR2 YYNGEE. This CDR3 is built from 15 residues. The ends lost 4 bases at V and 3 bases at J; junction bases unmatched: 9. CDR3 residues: CASSPLDRVFYEQYF. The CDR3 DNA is TGTGCCAGCAGCCCTCTGGACAGGGTATTCTACGAGCAGTACTTC.

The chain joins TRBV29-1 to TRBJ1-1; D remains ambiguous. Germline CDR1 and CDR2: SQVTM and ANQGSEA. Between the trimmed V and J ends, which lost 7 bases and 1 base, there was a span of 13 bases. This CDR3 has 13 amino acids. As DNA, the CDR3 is TGCAGCGCCGTGGGGTGGGGGAACACTGAAGCTTTCTTT. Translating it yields CSAVGWGNTEAFF.

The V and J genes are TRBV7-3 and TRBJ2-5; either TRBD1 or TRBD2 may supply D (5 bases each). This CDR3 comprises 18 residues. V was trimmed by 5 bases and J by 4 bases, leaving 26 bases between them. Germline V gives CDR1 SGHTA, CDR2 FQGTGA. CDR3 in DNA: TGTGCCAGCAGCCCAGCTCCCCTTTACGGGACGGGGAGAGAGACCCAGTACTTC. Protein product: CASSPAPLYGTGRETQYF. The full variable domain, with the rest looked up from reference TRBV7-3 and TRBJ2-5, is GAGVSQTPSNKVTEKGKYVELRCDPISGHTALYWYRQSLGQGPEFLIYFQGTGAADDSGLPNDRFFAVRPEGSVSTLKIQRTERGDSAVYLCASSPAPLYGTGRETQYFGPGTRLLVL.

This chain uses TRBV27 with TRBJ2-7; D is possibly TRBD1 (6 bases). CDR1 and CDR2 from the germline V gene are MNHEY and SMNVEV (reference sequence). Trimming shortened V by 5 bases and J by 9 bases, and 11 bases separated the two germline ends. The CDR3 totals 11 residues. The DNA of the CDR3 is TGTGCCAGCAGTAGGGGGAAGGTGCAGTACTTC. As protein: CASSRGKVQYF.

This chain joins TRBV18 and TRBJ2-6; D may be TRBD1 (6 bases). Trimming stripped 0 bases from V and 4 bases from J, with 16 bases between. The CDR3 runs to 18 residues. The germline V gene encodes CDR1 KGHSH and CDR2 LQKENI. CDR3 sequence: CASSPPIIQGSGANVLTF. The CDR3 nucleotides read TGTGCCAGCTCACCACCAATAATACAGGGTTCGGGGGCCAACGTCCTGACTTTC.

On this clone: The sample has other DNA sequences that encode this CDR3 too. CDR3 protein: CSVEDRAYEQYF. CDR3 in DNA: TGCAGCGTGGAGGACAGAGCCTACGAGCAGTACTTC. This chain connects TRBV29-1 to TRBJ2-7; D is perhaps TRBD1 (6 bases). V was shortened by 6 bases and J by 2 bases, with 11 bases between the two germline ends. Germline-derived CDR1 and CDR2 are SQVTM and ANQGSEA. The CDR3 sequence is 12 residues long.

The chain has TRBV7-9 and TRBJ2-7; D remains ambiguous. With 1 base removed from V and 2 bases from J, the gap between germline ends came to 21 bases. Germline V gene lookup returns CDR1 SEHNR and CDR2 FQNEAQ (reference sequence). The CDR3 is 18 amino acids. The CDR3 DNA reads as TGTGCCAGCAGCTTAGGCCCCTCTGCCGGGTACAATCCCTACGAGCAGTACTTC. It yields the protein CASSLGPSAGYNPYEQYF. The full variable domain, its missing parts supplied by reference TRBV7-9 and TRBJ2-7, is DTGVSQNPRHKITKRGQNVTFRCDPISEHNRLYWYRQTLGQGPEFLTYFQNEAQLEKSRLLSDRFSAERPKGSFSTLEIQRTEQGDSAMYLCASSLGPSAGYNPYEQYFGPGTRLTVT.

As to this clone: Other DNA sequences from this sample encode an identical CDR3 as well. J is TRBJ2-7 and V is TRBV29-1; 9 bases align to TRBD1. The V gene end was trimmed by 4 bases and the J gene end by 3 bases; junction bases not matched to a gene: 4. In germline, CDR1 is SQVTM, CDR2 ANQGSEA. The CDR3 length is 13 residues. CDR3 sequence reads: CSVAPGQGYEQYF. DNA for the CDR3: TGCAGCGTTGCTCCGGGACAGGGCTACGAGCAGTACTTC.